Listed here are 31 T cell receptor beta chains from one sample, sequenced in a study of OX40 agonist ivuxolimab in advanced cancers. The library was made by the immunoSEQ multiplex PCR assay. TCRdb's version of the immuneACCESS table is confined to in-frame rearrangements and falls short of the full clone set. An unresolved V gene accounts for under half of the shortfall where checked; the remainder is of unknown origin. The sample records tens of thousands of clones, around 86% of which are singletons. Clones ranked in the top ten supply roughly 1.2% of the sample. The material sequenced was CD4+ or CD8+ T cells sorted from blood, taken in a trial of the OX40 agonist ivuxolimab. The receptors were sampled from an adult with an advanced solid tumor such as melanoma, head and neck, liver or kidney cancer.

The chain joins TRBV6-1 to TRBJ1-5; TRBD1 agrees at 12 bases. CDR1 and CDR2 (germline): MNHNS, SASEGT. Unmatched junction bases numbered 4, after V lost 10 bases and J lost 3 bases. The CDR3 covers 14 residues. The CDR3 DNA is TGTGCCACCGGGACAGGGGGCTTCAATCAGCCCCAGCATTTT. Translation: CATGTGGFNQPQHF.

The CDR3 DNA is TGTGCCAGCAGTCACAACCCCCGACAGGGAACAGATACGCAGTATTTT. Translating gives CASSHNPRQGTDTQYF. The J gene is TRBJ2-3, the V gene TRBV28, with 7 nucleotides matching TRBD1. CDR1 and CDR2 (germline): MDHEN, SYDVKM. The CDR3 totals 16 residues. V gave up 5 bases and J gave up 3 bases; unmatched junction bases: 11.

The V gene is TRBV7-9, the J gene TRBJ2-7; tentative D call: TRBD2 (7 bases). Germline assignment: CDR1 SEHNR and CDR2 FQNEAQ (reference sequence). The CDR3 has 15 residues. Trimming took off 5 bases at V and 4 bases at J, with 18 bases between the two ends. In DNA form, the CDR3 reads TGTGCCAGCAGCCCCTTTGGGGCGGGGGCTTACGAGCAGTACTTC. Its translation is CASSPFGAGAYEQYF.

This sequence joins TRBV2 and TRBJ1-1; unclear D gene. This CDR3 is built from 13 residues. V lost 6 bases and J lost 1, with 9 bases in between. The germline V gene encodes CDR1 SNHLY and CDR2 FYNNEI. The CDR3 loop is CASRWTGNTEAFF. DNA for the CDR3: TGTGCCAGCAGATGGACGGGGAACACTGAAGCTTTCTTT.

The V gene is TRBV2, the J gene TRBJ1-2, with TRBD1 as a possible D gene (6 bases). V was shortened by 6 bases and J by 2 bases, with 13 bases between the two germline ends. In germline, CDR1 is SNHLY, CDR2 FYNNEI. The CDR3 length is 14 residues. The CDR3 nucleotides read TGTGCCAGCAGGTTACAGGGCGAGAACTATGGCTACACCTTC. As protein: CASRLQGENYGYTF.

The chain recombines TRBV5-4 with TRBJ2-3; 12 positions agree with TRBD2. The CDR3 contains 16 residues. CDR1 is SGHNT and CDR2 is YYREEE in the germline V gene (reference sequence). The J segment lost 3 bases and the V segment lost 7 bases, leaving 9 bases of the junction unmatched. CDR3 loop: CASARTSGARTDTQYF. The CDR3 DNA reads TGTGCCAGCGCAAGGACTAGCGGGGCCCGTACAGATACGCAGTATTTT.

This clone came up a few times. The V call is TRBV19, the J call TRBJ1-5, with TRBD1 matching 9 bases. V dropped 10 bases and J dropped 5; count of bases not matched to a gene: 12. The V gene's germline CDR1 is LNHDA and CDR2 SQIVND (reference sequence). This CDR3 contains 15 residues. In nucleotides, the CDR3 is TGTGCCACTTGTACCGGGACAGGGATGGATCAGCCCCAGCATTTT. Protein product: CATCTGTGMDQPQHF.

The rearrangement joins TRBV25-1 to TRBJ1-2, with D possibly matching TRBD1 (5 bases). This CDR3 region has 14 residues. Germline lookup yields CDR1 MGHDK and CDR2 SYGVNS. Trimming left V 2 bases short and J 8 bases short, with 15 bases between. CDR3 DNA sequence: TGTGCCAGCAGTGAAAGGGGACGGGGTTGGGGCTACACCTTC. Its protein product is CASSERGRGWGYTF.

V usage is TRBV10-2 and J usage is TRBJ1-2, with 8 positions matching TRBD1. V trimming: 4 bases; J trimming: 5 bases; junction bases outside the gene matches: 12. Germline values: CDR1 WSHSY, CDR2 SAAADI. The CDR3 covers 16 residues. The CDR3 DNA reads as TGCGCCAGCAGTGCCCAAATGACAGGGGTTGGATATGGCTACACCTTC. Translated, it gives CASSAQMTGVGYGYTF.

This clone has only one observation. This chain links TRBV5-1 with TRBJ2-3, with 8 bases identical to TRBD2. The germline V gene encodes CDR1 SGHRS and CDR2 YFSETQ. Trimming removed 1 base from V and 1 base from J; junction bases left unmatched: 2. The CDR3 has 15 amino acids. CDR3 sequence (DNA): TGCGCCAGCAGCTTGTCAGCGGGGGGCACAGATACGCAGTATTTT. It specifies CASSLSAGGTDTQYF.

V usage is TRBV29-1 and J usage is TRBJ1-1, with 10 bases matching TRBD1. In germline, CDR1 is SQVTM, CDR2 ANQGSEA. Trimming took 5 bases from V and 1 from J; bases not matched to a gene: 1. This CDR3 spans 13 amino acids. The CDR3 DNA sequence: TGCAGCGTTCGACAGGGGGCGAACACTGAAGCTTTCTTT. It is translated as CSVRQGANTEAFF.

The CDR3, as DNA: TGTGCCAGCTCACCACCATCGGGGGCTTACGAGCAGTACTTC. Amino acid sequence: CASSPPSGAYEQYF. The genes are TRBV18 and TRBJ2-7, with D possibly being TRBD1 or TRBD2 (6 bases each). V gave up 0 bases and J gave up 4 bases, with 10 bases separating them. CDR1 KGHSH and CDR2 LQKENI come from the germline V gene. This CDR3 has 14 amino acids.

V gene TRBV19 combines with J gene TRBJ2-7; TRBD2 agrees at 9 bases. Germline assignment: CDR1 LNHDA and CDR2 SQIVND (reference sequence). This CDR3 has 15 residues. J lost 4 bases, V lost 3 bases, and 7 bases had no gene match. In DNA, the CDR3 is TGTGCCAGTAGTATCGGGGCTAGCGGGACTTACGAGCAGTACTTC. It translates to CASSIGASGTYEQYF.

A single count supports this clone. J is TRBJ2-2 and V is TRBV6-6; D might be TRBD1 (5 bases). Germline V lookup: CDR1 MNHNY, CDR2 SVGAGI (reference sequence). This CDR3 is 13 amino acids long. The V end lost 6 bases, the J end lost 6 bases, and 11 bases lay between the germline ends. CDR3 in DNA: TGTGCCAGCAGGGACATTTCCGCCGGGGAGCTGTTTTTT. Its translation: CASRDISAGELFF.

This chain uses TRBV29-1 with TRBJ1-3; D not certain. The CDR3 is 12 amino acids. V lost 7 bases to trimming and J lost 8 bases, with 15 bases between them. The germline V gene has CDR1 SQVTM and CDR2 ANQGSEA. The CDR3 region is CSAGPNWDTIYF. CDR3 in DNA: TGCAGCGCTGGACCAAATTGGGACACCATATATTTT.

This rearrangement joins TRBV6-1 to TRBJ1-1; TRBD1 is a possible D gene (5 bases). Trimming cost V 3 bases and J 11 bases, with 16 bases left between them. The germline V gene has CDR1 MNHNS and CDR2 SASEGT. The CDR3 runs 13 residues. CDR3 amino acids: CASSDHLVGVAFF. The CDR3 DNA reads as TGTGCCAGCAGTGATCACCTGGTAGGGGTTGCTTTCTTT.

The chain joins TRBV19 to TRBJ1-5; 12 bases agree with TRBD1. This CDR3 comprises 15 residues. Losses at the gene ends were 3 bases for V and 6 bases for J; bases not matched to a gene: 3. Germline CDR1 reads LNHDA; CDR2 reads SQIVND (reference sequence). The CDR3 protein is CASSMGTGGFQPQHF. As DNA, the CDR3 is TGTGCCAGTAGTATGGGGACAGGGGGCTTTCAGCCCCAGCATTTT.

The rearrangement uses TRBV6-1 and TRBJ2-3; D remains ambiguous. The CDR3 is 15 residues long. The V end lost 2 bases, the J end lost 0 bases, and 9 bases lay between the germline ends. Per the germline V gene, CDR1 is MNHNS and CDR2 is SASEGT. CDR3 amino acids: CASSELRASTDTQYF. CDR3 coding DNA: TGTGCCAGCAGTGAACTACGGGCTAGCACAGATACGCAGTATTTT.

The rearrangement links TRBV18 to TRBJ1-1, with D unresolved. The V end was cut by 3 bases, the J end by 1 base, with 12 bases between. The CDR3 has 15 amino acids. From germline, CDR1 is KGHSH and CDR2 LQKENI. CDR3 sequence (DNA): TGTGCCAGCTCACCCCCCTCGGGCAAGAACACTGAAGCTTTCTTT. This encodes CASSPPSGKNTEAFF.

The rearrangement uses TRBV28 and TRBJ1-2; D ambiguous. Germline V gene lookup returns CDR1 MDHEN and CDR2 SYDVKM. V was clipped by 5 bases and J by 1 base, with 11 bases between them. This CDR3 is 14 amino acids long. CDR3 DNA sequence: TGTGCCAGCAGTCCCCCCGACCATAACTATGGCTACACCTTC. As protein: CASSPPDHNYGYTF.

This clone was seen just once. The chain links TRBV5-4 to TRBJ1-4; no clear D gene. The CDR3 is made up of 14 amino acids. The V end lost 1 base, the J end lost 5 bases, and 9 bases lay between the germline ends. Germline V gives CDR1 SGHNT, CDR2 YYREEE (reference sequence). The CDR3 here is CASSLRAENEKLFF. The CDR3 DNA reads as TGTGCCAGCAGCTTGCGCGCGGAGAATGAAAAACTGTTTTTT.

The chain couples TRBV21-1 to TRBJ2-7; whether TRBD1, the table's D call, matches the DNA was not checked. TRBV21-1 counts as a pseudogene. This CDR3 spans 15 amino acids. The CDR3 bases are TGTGCCAGCAGCAAACGGGACAGGGCAGGTTACGAGCAGTACTTC. Protein product: CASSKRDRAGYEQYF.

The chain employs TRBV5-1 and TRBJ2-1; 7 bases are a match to TRBD2. CDR1 is SGHRS, CDR2 YFSETQ, per germline. Unmatched junction bases numbered 10, after V lost 0 bases and J lost 7 bases. The length of the CDR3 is 16 residues. CDR3 loop: CASSLEPAGSQNEQFF. CDR3 coding DNA: TGCGCCAGCAGCTTGGAGCCAGCGGGAAGTCAAAATGAGCAGTTCTTC.

This clone occurred a few times. This sequence joins TRBV19 and TRBJ1-2; D uncertain. The germline gives CDR1 LNHDA, CDR2 SQIVND (reference sequence). CDR3 length: 14 residues. Between the trimmed V and J ends, which lost 10 bases and 4 bases, there was a span of 19 bases. The CDR3 DNA is TGTGCCAACGACTGTAAGAGGGTCCGCTATGGCTACACCTTC. It codes for CANDCKRVRYGYTF.

The chain carries TRBV2 and TRBJ2-7; 11 bases are shared with TRBD2. Germline CDR1 and CDR2: SNHLY and FYNNEI. This CDR3 spans 17 amino acids. J was trimmed by 4 bases and V by 6 bases; bases with no gene match: 14. The CDR3 region has the DNA TGTGCCAGCAGCAAGCACAGTCGGCTAGCGGGAGGTTACGAGCAGTACTTC. It is translated as CASSKHSRLAGGYEQYF.

This chain links TRBV7-9 with TRBJ1-1, with unresolved D. Germline CDR1 SEHNR, CDR2 FQNEAQ (reference sequence). The CDR3 has 14 residues. V shed 6 bases and J shed 0 bases, with 11 bases lying between them. The CDR3 is CASRTRVLNTEAFF. The CDR3 region has the DNA TGTGCCAGCAGGACTCGGGTTTTGAACACTGAAGCTTTCTTT.

The J gene is TRBJ2-7, the V gene TRBV7-6; no reliable D call. V was pared by 4 bases and J by 0 bases, with 4 bases between. The CDR3 is made up of 12 amino acids. Per germline, CDR1 SGHVS and CDR2 FNYEAQ. In DNA form, the CDR3 reads TGTGCCAGCAGCTCCTACTCCTACGAGCAGTACTTC. Its protein is CASSSYSYEQYF. The entire variable domain, with the rest obtained from reference TRBV7-6 and TRBJ2-7, is as follows: GAGVSQSPRYKVTKRGQDVALRCDPISGHVSLYWYRQALGQGPEFLTYFNYEAQQDKSGLPNDRFSAERPEGSISTLTIQRTEQRDSAMYRCASSSYSYEQYFGPGTRLTVT.

The V call is TRBV7-8, the J call TRBJ2-1; 12 nucleotides match TRBD2. Germline V gene lookup returns CDR1 SGHVS and CDR2 FQNEAQ. The junction had 8 bases not matched to a gene; V was cut back by 3 bases and J by 5 bases. CDR3 size: 17 residues. CDR3 DNA sequence: TGTGCCAGCAGCTTCAAGATGGGACTAGCGGGTGACAATGAGCAGTTCTTC. It yields the protein CASSFKMGLAGDNEQFF.

This chain joins TRBV7-2 and TRBJ1-5, with 7 bases aligning to TRBD1. Trimming removed 5 bases from V and 7 bases from J; junction bases left unmatched: 8. The CDR3 is 14 residues long. Germline CDR1 and CDR2: SGHTA and FQGNSA. This CDR3 is CASSGRQGGQPQHF. The CDR3 DNA is TGTGCCAGCAGCGGACGACAGGGTGGCCAGCCCCAGCATTTT.

This chain links TRBV2 with TRBJ1-1; D might be TRBD1 (5 bases). Germline CDR1 SNHLY, CDR2 FYNNEI. V gave up 9 bases and J gave up 1 base, with 12 bases separating them. CDR3 length equals 13 residues. CDR3 protein: CASESGRNTEAFF. CDR3 DNA: TGTGCCAGTGAGTCGGGACGGAACACTGAAGCTTTCTTT.

This chain joins TRBV6-5 and TRBJ2-5; a possible D gene is TRBD1 (6 bases). The germline V gene encodes CDR1 MNHEY and CDR2 SVGAGI. V gave up 6 bases and J gave up 4 bases, with 15 bases separating them. This CDR3 contains 14 residues. The CDR3 region is CASRLQGNLETQYF. The CDR3, as DNA: TGTGCCAGCAGGCTACAGGGTAATCTAGAGACCCAGTACTTC.